The T cell receptor (beta chain) under discussion was sequenced for a study of vaccination effects on CD4 cells after COVID-19. Pools of viral peptides were used by the ViraFEST assay to expand antigen-specific CD4+ T cells ahead of sequencing. Isolation of CD4+ T cells took place after more than 9 days of culture. Negative nucleocapsid antibody tests before and after vaccination confirmed no previous SARS-CoV-2 infection. On this clone: Its target is unknown.

Clones were read by immunoSEQ multiplex PCR, and TCRdb kept only the in-frame ones, dropping some. This sample has 20,000 or so clones, with roughly 70% found just once. CDR3 length equals 15 residues. J lost 10 bases, V lost 6 bases, and 9 bases had no gene match. CDR1 and CDR2 from the germline V gene are SGHNT and YENEEA. The origin of this receptor is a human donor who received a COVID-19 vaccine. Here the sequenced sample was CD4+ T cells from PBMCs cultured with HCoV-NL63 spike peptides, taken before COVID-19 vaccination. V gene TRBV11-3 combines with J gene TRBJ2-1, with 13 bases aligning to TRBD2. The CDR3 reads CASSPGTSGIREQFF. The CDR3 coding sequence is TGTGCCAGCAGTCCCGGGACTAGCGGGATAAGGGAGCAGTTCTTC.